Listed below are T cell receptor beta chains from one sample, sequenced in a study of T cells in localized non-small cell lung cancer. Clones were read by immunoSEQ multiplex PCR, and TCRdb kept only the in-frame ones, dropping some. The repertoire holds 2,700 or so clones, with 20% to 30% as singletons. Sequenced material: lung tumor tissue, taken before any cancer treatment. The source is a male donor aged 60 or over with stage I lung adenocarcinoma. CDR3s include the opening cysteine and the closing phenylalanine or tryptophan. The D gene is left open where the match is weak. Size is stated for part of the rows, as once, few or many counts, or as a class when the clone is expanded.

V gene,clone size,D gene,J gene,CDR3 protein,CDR3 DNA
TRBV9,few,NA,TRBJ1-2,CASSVGSVPNYGYTF,TGTGCCAGCAGCGTAGGTTCTGTCCCTAACTATGGCTACACCTTC
TRBV11-3,NA,TRBD2,TRBJ2-5,CASSDTLAGGRETQYF,TGTGCCAGCAGCGACACACTAGCGGGGGGGAGAGAGACCCAGTACTTC
TRBV19,few,TRBD1,TRBJ2-7,CASSAGTVYEQYF,TGTGCCAGTAGTGCCGGGACAGTCTACGAGCAGTACTTC
TRBV11-3,hyperexpanded,TRBD1,TRBJ1-4,CASAPGTGYEKLFF,TGTGCCAGCGCCCCCGGGACAGGATACGAAAAACTGTTTTTT
TRBV11-3,few,NA,TRBJ2-7,CASSLRGTGEYEQYF,TGTGCCAGCAGCTTACGAGGGACGGGGGAGTACGAGCAGTACTTC
TRBV6-8,few,NA,TRBJ2-3,CAIRAGGADTQYF,TGTGCCATCCGGGCCGGGGGCGCAGATACGCAGTATTTT
TRBV11-3,NA,NA,TRBJ1-4,CASRRTGSTNEKLFF,TGTGCCAGCAGGCGCACAGGGTCAACTAATGAAAAACTGTTTTTT
TRBV6-9,NA,NA,TRBJ2-7,CASTPRDTSYEQYF,TGTGCCAGCACCCCCCGGGACACCTCCTACGAGCAGTACTTC
TRBV28,NA,NA,TRBJ2-7,CASSLKQFLYEQYF,TGTGCCAGCAGTTTAAAGCAATTCCTATACGAGCAGTACTTC
TRBV29-1,NA,NA,TRBJ2-2,CSVEAQRLGGNTGELFF,TGCAGCGTTGAAGCCCAGCGGTTGGGGGGAAACACCGGGGAGCTGTTTTTT
TRBV6-8,few,TRBD1,TRBJ2-7,CASSRDRVSEQYF,TGTGCCAGCAGTCGGGACAGGGTTAGCGAGCAGTACTTC
TRBV1,few,NA,TRBJ2-3,CASSQTEGVGHTDTQYF,TGCGCCAGCAGCCAAACAGAAGGGGTCGGACACACAGATACGCAGTATTTT
TRBV11-3,few,TRBD1,TRBJ1-6,CASSWEGAGAPLHF,TGTGCCAGCAGCTGGGAGGGGGCCGGGGCACCCCTCCACTTT
TRBV11-3,large,NA,TRBJ1-1,CASSHRVLDTEAFF,TGTGCCAGCAGCCACAGGGTATTGGACACTGAAGCTTTCTTT
TRBV11-3,NA,NA,TRBJ2-1,CASSIELARSHEQFF,TGTGCCAGCAGCATTGAACTAGCCAGAAGCCATGAGCAGTTCTTC
TRBV28,NA,TRBD1,TRBJ2-1,CASSSPQGQGVDEQFF,TGTGCCAGCAGTTCTCCCCAAGGACAGGGGGTCGATGAGCAGTTCTTC
TRBV9,medium-sized,NA,TRBJ1-1,CASSVVGDGAQAFF,TGTGCCAGCAGCGTAGTGGGTGACGGCGCCCAAGCTTTCTTT
TRBV5-1,NA,TRBD1,TRBJ1-1,CASRRTGTVNTEAFF,TGCGCCAGCAGACGTACCGGGACAGTCAACACTGAAGCTTTCTTT
TRBV9,NA,TRBD1,TRBJ1-2,CASSEAWTGGLPTF,TGTGCCAGCAGTGAAGCCTGGACAGGGGGATTGCCCACCTTC
TRBV29-1,NA,NA,TRBJ2-3,CSVRLGLQSTDTQYF,TGCAGCGTGAGGCTCGGGCTCCAGAGCACAGATACGCAGTATTTT
TRBV11-3,few,NA,TRBJ2-5,CASSLGPGAPQETQYF,TGTGCCAGCAGCTTAGGGCCAGGGGCCCCACAGGAGACCCAGTACTTC
TRBV5-1,NA,NA,TRBJ1-1,CASTLVGANTEAFF,TGCGCCAGCACCCTCGTGGGGGCGAACACTGAAGCTTTCTTT
TRBV29-1,few,NA,TRBJ2-7,CSVEDGQSYEQYF,TGCAGCGTTGAAGATGGCCAATCTTACGAGCAGTACTTC
TRBV28,NA,NA,TRBJ1-6,CASRGLGSPLHF,TGTGCCAGCAGAGGGTTGGGATCACCCCTCCACTTT
TRBV28,few,NA,TRBJ1-1,CASEGLANEAFF,TGTGCCTCGGAGGGGCTTGCAAACGAAGCTTTCTTT
TRBV6-8,few,TRBD1,TRBJ1-5,CASSSGLDRQPQHF,TGTGCCAGCAGTTCCGGACTGGACAGGCAGCCCCAGCATTTT
TRBV28,medium-sized,NA,TRBJ1-2,CASTNEGRFYGYTF,TGTGCCAGCACGAACGAGGGCAGATTCTATGGCTACACCTTC
TRBV18,NA,NA,TRBJ2-5,CASSPPDARETQYF,TGTGCCAGCTCACCTCCGGACGCAAGAGAGACCCAGTACTTC
TRBV7-1,NA,NA,TRBJ2-7,CASSKGPVDEQYF,TGTGCCAGCAGCAAGGGGCCTGTGGACGAGCAGTACTTC
TRBV14,NA,NA,TRBJ1-2,CASSPRETGIYGYTF,TGTGCCAGCAGCCCTAGAGAGACAGGCATATATGGCTACACCTTC
TRBV30,NA,NA,TRBJ2-5,CAWGGGSETQYF,TGTGCCTGGGGTGGGGGGTCGGAGACCCAGTACTTC
TRBV6-8,medium-sized,NA,TRBJ1-1,CASSARTLNTEAFF,TGTGCCAGCAGTGCCAGGACCTTGAACACTGAAGCTTTCTTT
TRBV6-7,few,NA,TRBJ1-1,CASTWVQGAFF,TGTGCCAGCACGTGGGTGCAGGGGGCTTTCTTT
TRBV19,NA,NA,TRBJ2-2,CASRERGTGELFF,TGTGCCAGTAGAGAAAGGGGTACCGGGGAGCTGTTTTTT
TRBV11-3,medium-sized,TRBD2,TRBJ2-4,CASSLSIPSGGKNIQYF,TGTGCCAGCAGCTTAAGTATTCCTAGCGGGGGCAAAAACATTCAGTACTTC
TRBV6-7,few,NA,TRBJ2-7,CASTKGVEQYF,TGTGCCAGCACGAAGGGAGTCGAGCAGTACTTC
TRBV11-3,NA,TRBD2,TRBJ2-6,CASSSVRTSGDPGANVLTF,TGTGCCAGCAGCTCCGTTCGGACTAGCGGGGATCCTGGGGCCAACGTCCTGACTTTC
TRBV19,NA,NA,TRBJ2-2,CASSVLGPPNTGELFF,TGTGCCAGTAGTGTCCTCGGTCCACCGAACACCGGGGAGCTGTTTTTT
TRBV6-8,few,NA,TRBJ1-2,CASSEGGGTGGYTF,TGTGCCAGCAGTGAGGGCGGGGGTACGGGCGGCTACACCTTC
TRBV30,NA,NA,TRBJ1-1,CAWSGVTEAFF,TGTGCCTGGAGTGGGGTCACTGAAGCTTTCTTT
TRBV18,NA,TRBD2,TRBJ2-2,CASSTRTSGGRELFF,TGTGCCAGCTCAACGCGTACCAGCGGGGGCCGGGAGCTGTTTTTT
TRBV11-3,medium-sized,NA,TRBJ1-1,CASSPGAAGLNTEAFF,TGTGCCAGCAGCCCGGGGGCGGCAGGCCTGAACACTGAAGCTTTCTTT
TRBV9,large,NA,TRBJ1-4,CASSAREPSPEKLFF,TGTGCCAGCAGCGCCAGGGAGCCCAGCCCTGAAAAACTGTTTTTT
TRBV10-3,few,NA,TRBJ2-5,CAISEGQVEETQYF,TGTGCCATCAGTGAGGGGCAGGTGGAAGAGACCCAGTACTTC
TRBV11-3,few,TRBD1,TRBJ1-1,CASIRDSISNTEAFF,TGTGCCAGCATCCGGGACAGCATTTCGAACACTGAAGCTTTCTTT
TRBV11-3,few,TRBD1,TRBJ2-7,CASSSQGAGKDEQYF,TGTGCCAGCAGCTCCCAGGGGGCGGGTAAGGACGAGCAGTACTTC
TRBV19,few,NA,TRBJ2-7,CASSRTETYEQYF,TGTGCCAGTAGTCGGACCGAAACCTACGAGCAGTACTTC
TRBV9,medium-sized,NA,TRBJ2-4,CASSGEGRGSDIQYF,TGTGCCAGCAGCGGGGAAGGTCGGGGGTCGGACATTCAGTACTTC
TRBV29-1,NA,NA,TRBJ2-7,CSVTGISTYEQYF,TGCAGCGTTACAGGGATCTCGACCTACGAGCAGTACTTC
TRBV14,few,TRBD2,TRBJ2-2,CASSSPRSSGVVNGELFF,TGTGCCAGCAGCTCCCCCCGGAGCAGCGGGGTGGTGAACGGGGAGCTGTTTTTT
TRBV28,NA,NA,TRBJ2-3,CASSSPPSSGIRYF,TGTGCCAGCAGTTCCCCTCCTTCGAGCGGAATAAGATATTTT
TRBV30,NA,TRBD1,TRBJ2-3,CAWDRDSDTQYF,TGTGCCTGGGACAGGGATTCTGATACGCAGTATTTT
TRBV6-8,medium-sized,TRBD1,TRBJ1-2,CASRATGGYYGYTF,TGTGCCAGCAGAGCTACAGGGGGCTACTATGGCTACACCTTC
TRBV15,few,TRBD1,TRBJ1-2,CATSGLSGQEDGYTF,TGTGCCACCAGCGGCCTCTCTGGACAGGAGGATGGCTACACCTTC
TRBV11-3,medium-sized,NA,TRBJ1-3,CASSPRGFSGNTIYF,TGTGCCAGCAGCCCTAGAGGGTTCTCTGGAAACACCATATATTTT